This T cell receptor beta chain was obtained from a study of control samples from healthy donors and cancer patients. This clone was seen only once. Assay: immunoSEQ multiplex PCR; the TCRdb copy retains only in-frame clones and omits some. The sample holds 60,000 to 95,000 clones, around 86% seen once. The sequenced sample consisted of PBMCs. The sequence derives from a woman in her forties or fifties with colorectal cancer.

CDR3 in DNA: TGCGCCAGCAGCTTGACATCGAACACCGGGGAGCTGTTTTTT. Translating gives CASSLTSNTGELFF. This chain links TRBV5-1 with TRBJ2-2, with D unresolved. CDR3 length equals 14 residues. Germline V gene data show CDR1 as SGHRS and CDR2 as YFSETQ. V was clipped by 1 base and J by 0 bases, with 4 bases between them. Full variable domain (remainder filled in from reference TRBV5-1 and TRBJ2-2): KAGVTQTPRYLIKTRGQQVTLSCSPISGHRSVSWYQQTPGQGLQFLFEYFSETQRNKGNFPGRFSGRQFSNSRSEMNVSTLELGDSALYLCASSLTSNTGELFFGEGSRLTVL.